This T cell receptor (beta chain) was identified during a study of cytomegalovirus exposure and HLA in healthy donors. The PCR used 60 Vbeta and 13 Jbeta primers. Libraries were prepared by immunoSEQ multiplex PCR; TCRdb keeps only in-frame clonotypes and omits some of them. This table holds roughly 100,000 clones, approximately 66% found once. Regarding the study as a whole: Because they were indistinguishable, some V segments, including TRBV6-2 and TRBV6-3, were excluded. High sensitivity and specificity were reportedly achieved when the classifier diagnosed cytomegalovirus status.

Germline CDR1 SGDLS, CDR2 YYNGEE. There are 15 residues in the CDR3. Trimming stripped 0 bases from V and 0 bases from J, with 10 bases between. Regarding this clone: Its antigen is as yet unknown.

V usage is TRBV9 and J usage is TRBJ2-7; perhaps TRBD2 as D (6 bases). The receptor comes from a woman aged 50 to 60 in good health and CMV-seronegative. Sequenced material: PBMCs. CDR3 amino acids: CASSVVPSASYEQYF. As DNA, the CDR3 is TGTGCCAGCAGCGTAGTCCCTAGCGCCTCCTACGAGCAGTACTTC.